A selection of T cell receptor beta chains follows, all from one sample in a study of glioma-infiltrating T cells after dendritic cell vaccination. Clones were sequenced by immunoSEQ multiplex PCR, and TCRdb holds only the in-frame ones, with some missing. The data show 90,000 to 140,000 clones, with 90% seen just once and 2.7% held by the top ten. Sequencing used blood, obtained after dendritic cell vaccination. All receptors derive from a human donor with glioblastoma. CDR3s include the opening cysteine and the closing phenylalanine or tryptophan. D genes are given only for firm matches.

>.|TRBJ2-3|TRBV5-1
CASSSFSGPTLDTQYF
TGCGCCAGCAGCTCCTTCAGCGGGCCGACCTTAGATACGCAGTATTTT
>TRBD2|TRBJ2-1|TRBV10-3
CAISESQREGLNEQFF
TGTGCCATCAGTGAGTCCCAGCGGGAGGGCCTCAATGAGCAGTTCTTC
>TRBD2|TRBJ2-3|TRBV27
CASRGVAGPPDTQYF
TGTGCCAGCAGGGGAGTAGCGGGCCCGCCAGATACGCAGTATTTT
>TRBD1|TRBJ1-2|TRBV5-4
CASSFGTGGRTYGYTF
TGTGCCAGCAGCTTTGGAACAGGGGGCAGGACCTATGGCTACACCTTC
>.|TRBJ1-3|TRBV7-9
CASSPTGTQGNTIYF
TGTGCCAGCAGCCCCACCGGGACTCAGGGAAACACCATATATTTT
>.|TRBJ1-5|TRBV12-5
CASRNRVDQPQHF
TGTGCTAGTCGGAACAGGGTAGATCAGCCCCAGCATTTT
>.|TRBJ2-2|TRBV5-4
CASSLGASANTGELFF
TGTGCCAGCAGCTTGGGGGCTAGCGCGAACACCGGGGAGCTGTTTTTT
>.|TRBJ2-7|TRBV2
CASRSGVAGSYEQYF
TGTGCCAGCAGGTCCGGGGTTGCGGGGTCATACGAGCAGTACTTC
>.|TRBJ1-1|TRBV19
CASSPRQGGEAFF
TGTGCCAGTAGTCCTCGTCAGGGAGGGGAAGCTTTCTTT
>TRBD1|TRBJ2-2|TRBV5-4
CASSLNRGSDVSGELFF
TGTGCCAGCAGCTTGAACAGGGGGTCTGATGTTTCCGGGGAGCTGTTTTTT
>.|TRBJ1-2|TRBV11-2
CATAVGANYGYTF
TGTGCCACGGCGGTAGGAGCTAACTATGGCTACACCTTC
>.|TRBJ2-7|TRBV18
CASSPQSYEQYF
TGTGCCAGCTCACCCCAATCCTACGAGCAGTACTTC